Listed below are T cell receptor beta chains from one sample, sequenced in a study of STAT5B mutations in CD4+ large granular lymphocyte leukemia. The repertoire was sequenced with immunoSEQ multiplex PCR; TCRdb's copy has only in-frame clones and lacks some. The table includes under 40,000 clones, around three quarters detected once. The sequenced sample was CD4+ T cells from blood buffy coats. The receptors originated from a human donor in good health. The CDR3 runs from the conserved cysteine through the conserved F or W. A D gene is named only where the DNA matches it firmly.

TRBJ1-6	-	TRBV30	CAWTPSNNSPLHF
TRBJ1-5	-	TRBV19	CASSIRGVSNQPQHF
TRBJ2-3	-	TRBV10-3	CATSFGASTDTQYF
TRBJ1-2	TRBD1	TRBV30	CAWKLNRGVNYGYTF
TRBJ2-5	TRBD2	TRBV5-1	CASSSGRAGETQYF
TRBJ1-2	TRBD1	TRBV6-5	CASSHDRTGNYGYTF
TRBJ2-5	-	TRBV5-1	CASSLMSGEETQYF
TRBJ1-5	TRBD1	TRBV5-5	CASSLVGQGQHQPQHF
TRBJ1-3	-	TRBV4-3	CASSLNTYSGNTIYF
TRBJ2-5	TRBD2	TRBV11-2	CASSSGLAGVQETQYF
TRBJ1-4	-	TRBV5-4	CASSLEGGSWEKLFF
TRBJ2-1	-	TRBV7-2	CASTPRGGGSSYNEQFF